The T cell receptor beta chain described here comes from a study of T cell responses to AZD1222 COVID-19 vaccine. The table came from immunoSEQ multiplex PCR; TCRdb's copy has only in-frame clones and leaves some out. The sample records fewer than 130,000 clones, 90% to 95% being singletons. The germline gives CDR1 PRHDT, CDR2 FYEKMQ (reference sequence). The CDR3 is 14 amino acids. Unmatched junction bases numbered 4, after V lost 4 bases and J lost 8 bases. The clonotype was recovered from an adult in good health. Sample: peripheral blood, taken on day 0 of AZD1222 vaccination. The gene calls are TRBV13 and TRBJ2-1, with 11 bases matching TRBD2. The DNA for the CDR3 is TGTGCCAGCAGCTCGGGACTAGCGGCCCATGAGCAGTTCTTC. Translation gives CASSSGLAAHEQFF. Filled out from reference TRBV13 and TRBJ2-1, the complete variable domain reads AAGVIQSPRHLIKEKRETATLKCYPIPRHDTVYWYQQGPGQDPQFLISFYEKMQSDKGSIPDRFSAQQFSDYHSELNMSSLELGDSALYFCASSSGLAAHEQFFGPGTRLTVL.